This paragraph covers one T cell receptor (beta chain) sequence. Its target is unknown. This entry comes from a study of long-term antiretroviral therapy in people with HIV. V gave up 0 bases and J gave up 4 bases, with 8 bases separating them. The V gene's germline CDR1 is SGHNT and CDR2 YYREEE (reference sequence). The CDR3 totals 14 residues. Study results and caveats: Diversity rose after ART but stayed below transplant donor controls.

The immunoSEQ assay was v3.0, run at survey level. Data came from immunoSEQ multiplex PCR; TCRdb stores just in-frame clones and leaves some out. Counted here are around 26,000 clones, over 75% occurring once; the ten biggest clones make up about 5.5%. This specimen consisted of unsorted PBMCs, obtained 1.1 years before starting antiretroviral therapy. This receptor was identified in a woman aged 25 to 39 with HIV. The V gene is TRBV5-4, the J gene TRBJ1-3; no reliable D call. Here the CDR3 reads CASSLVGGGNTIYF. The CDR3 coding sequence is TGTGCCAGCAGCTTGGTTGGAGGCGGAAACACCATATATTTT.